Reported below is one T cell receptor beta chain. The antigen this receptor binds is unknown. No base quality information exists; no much larger clone differs at one position. Explained via the paper, the time point label denotes: baseline pretreatment blood. According to the study, the label for this sample's treatment or condition signals: 15 Gy SBRT to primary tumor, nephrectomy 4 weeks later. To follow tumor-enriched clonotypes, serial peripheral blood was collected from radiation-treated patients at baseline and at 2 weeks and 4 weeks after SBRT. Every patient had renal cell carcinoma of clear cell pathology. The QIAamp DNA Blood Mini Kit (Qiagen) was used to prepare genomic DNA for TCR sequencing. Samples were included in the analyses only if all quality control checks were passed. The sample originates from a study of radiation and T cells in renal cell carcinoma (dated by TCRdb to 2020 to 2022). Turning to the overall study: The samples were obtained from a clinical trial, where primary renal cell carcinomas were treated with 15 Gy stereotactic body radiation therapy and then removed by nephrectomy 4 weeks afterward. TCR beta sequencing covered over 50 samples in total, comprising some 25 tumors and some 27 peripheral blood samples. Across all 53 samples, several million unique CDR3 nucleotide sequences encoding approximately 3,000,000 unique CDR3 amino acid sequences were identified.

Including the terminal cysteine and phenylalanine, the CDR3 comprises 13 residues. Here the CDR3 DNA is all that survives: 39 bases in frame from base 1. Trimming costs V 6 bases and J 5 bases, and their ends lie 10 bases apart. From a lookup of the germline V gene, CDR1 and CDR2 are SNHLY and FYNNEI. The immunoSEQ kit was used, according to the manufacturer's recommendations, to generate TCR beta libraries from genomic DNA. For library preparation, a first multiplex PCR was performed with proprietary primers, followed by a second PCR in which unique barcodes were added, and bead cleanups were performed after each round. Each sample batch included a kit-provided positive control reaction and a negative control reaction. The final libraries were assessed on an Agilent 4200 TapeStation D1000 ScreenTape, pooled by volume, and quantified by qPCR. Sequencing ran on an Illumina NextSeq500 with a MidOutput 150-cycle cartridge, using 156 Read1 and 15 Index1 cycles with kit custom primers. The pooled library was loaded at roughly 1 pM with a roughly 22% PhiX control spike-in. In the authors' own workflow: Vendor-processed data were analyzed in R, and a clonotype was defined as all T cells sharing the same CDR3 nucleotide sequence. In the clone abundance analyses, frequencies were normalized to the 10,000 most abundant clones in each sample. Public T cell clones, which averaged fewer than five per sample, were excluded before analysis. An abundance difference of at least 32-fold between compartments was the criterion for calling clonotypes tumor-enriched or baseline blood-enriched. Clonotypes expanded or contracted between blood time points were identified with a beta-binomial differential abundance model. Similarity between tumor and blood repertoires was quantified using the Baroni-Urbani and Buser coefficient, and groups were compared with two-tailed Wilcoxon tests in R. Sourced from immuneACCESS, this table was stored by TCRdb with only in-frame sequences that have V and J called. A share of the clones is absent; for the studies checked, an unresolved V gene accounts for under half, and the remainder has no known explanation. The V and J calls and clone size are taken from that table; D and trimming were inferred from the DNA. For this sample the table gives approximately 110,000 clones, of which roughly 80% were detected only once. The ten largest account for around 2.8% of the sample.

Overall study outcomes, separate from this receptor: An increase in top tumor clonotypes in blood was observed from baseline to 2 weeks post-radiation, followed by contraction by 4 weeks, which was taken to suggest transient expansion of tumor-resident clones. Because pretreatment tumor biopsies were not available, the study could not determine whether clonotypes were already present within the tumor at baseline. Changes in the blood repertoire were not tracked past 4 weeks after treatment. Because the trial had a single-armed design, the trial could not examine how radiation dose or scheduling affected the TCR repertoire.

Sequencing used blood, obtained from a patient whose treatment included radiotherapy and nephrectomy. The sequence came from a woman aged 60-75 years with renal cell carcinoma. The chain links TRBV2 with TRBJ2-2; the D segment cannot be called with confidence. The sequence in DNA is TGTGCCAGCAGACTTGACAAAACCGGGGAGCTGTTTTTT. Its translation is CASRLDKTGELFF. Joined to the reference TRBV2 and TRBJ2-2 proteins, this CDR3 gives the full variable domain: EPEVTQTPSHQVTQMGQEVILRCVPISNHLYFYWYRQILGQKVEFLVSFYNNEISEKSEIFDDQFSVERPDGSNFTLKIRSTKLEDSAMYFCASRLDKTGELFFGEGSRLTVL.